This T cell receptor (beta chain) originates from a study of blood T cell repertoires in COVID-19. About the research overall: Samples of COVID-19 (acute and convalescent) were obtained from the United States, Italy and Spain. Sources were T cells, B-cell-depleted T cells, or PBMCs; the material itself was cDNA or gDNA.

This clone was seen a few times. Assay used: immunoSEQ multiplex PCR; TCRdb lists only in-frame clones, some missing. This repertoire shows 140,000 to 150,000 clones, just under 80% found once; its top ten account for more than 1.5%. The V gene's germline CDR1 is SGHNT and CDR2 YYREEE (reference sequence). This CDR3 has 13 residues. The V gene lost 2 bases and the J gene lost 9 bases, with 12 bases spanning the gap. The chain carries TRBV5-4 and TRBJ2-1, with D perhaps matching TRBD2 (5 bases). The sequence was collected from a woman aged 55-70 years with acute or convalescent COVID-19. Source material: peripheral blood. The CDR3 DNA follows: TGTGCCAGCAGCTTCACGGGATCCGGTGAGCAGTTCTTC. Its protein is CASSFTGSGEQFF.